This T cell receptor (beta chain) was retrieved from a study of tumor and adjacent non-tumor tissue in lung cancer. Overall study findings and caveats: Tumor repertoires had a smaller top 100 clone share than normal lung.

The library came from three nested PCR rounds adapted from ARM-PCR protocols. From the multiplex PCR reads, TCRdb called clonotypes with MiXCR, one entry per CDR3 protein. The sample has under 100,000 distinct CDR3 sequences, around two thirds seen once; the top ten hold roughly 15%. The template was RNA from unsorted bulk tissue. About this clonotype: Antigen: not known. One junction end does not reproduce the germline sequence, and a read error may be involved.

This TCR derives from a man between 65 and 85 years old with non-small cell lung cancer. Sequences were obtained from lung tumor tissue.

Written as DNA, the CDR3 is TGCAGTGCTAGTAGGCCGGACTCTGGGACCAACGTCCTGACTTTT. Translation: CSASRPDSGTNVLTF. The J gene is TRBJ2-6, the V gene TRBV20-1; TRBD1 or TRBD2 may be the D gene (5 bases each). CDR1 and CDR2 (germline): DFQATT, SNEGSKA (reference sequence). There are 15 residues in the CDR3.